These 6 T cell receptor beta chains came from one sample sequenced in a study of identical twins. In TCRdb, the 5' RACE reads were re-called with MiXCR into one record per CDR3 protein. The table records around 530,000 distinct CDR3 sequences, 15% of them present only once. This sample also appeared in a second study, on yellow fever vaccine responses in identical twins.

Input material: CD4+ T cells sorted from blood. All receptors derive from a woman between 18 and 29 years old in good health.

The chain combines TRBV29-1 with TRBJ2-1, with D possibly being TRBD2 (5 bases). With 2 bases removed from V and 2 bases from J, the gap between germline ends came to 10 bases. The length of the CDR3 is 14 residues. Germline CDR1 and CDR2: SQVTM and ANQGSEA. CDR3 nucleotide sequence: TGCAGCGTTGAAAAGGAGGCCCCCTACAATGAGCAGTTCTTC. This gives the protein CSVEKEAPYNEQFF.

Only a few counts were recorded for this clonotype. CDR3 nucleotide sequence: TGTGCCAGCAGCTTAGTAGGGTCTCGTGAGACCCAGTACTTC. This gives the protein CASSLVGSRETQYF. The V and J genes are TRBV7-6 and TRBJ2-5; D remains ambiguous. CDR1 and CDR2 from the germline V gene are SGHVS and FNYEAQ. Trimming stripped 1 base from V and 5 bases from J, with 11 bases between. The CDR3 loop spans 14 amino acids. Full variable domain (outside the CDR3, taken from reference TRBV7-6 and TRBJ2-5): GAGVSQSPRYKVTKRGQDVALRCDPISGHVSLYWYRQALGQGPEFLTYFNYEAQQDKSGLPNDRFSAERPEGSISTLTIQRTEQRDSAMYRCASSLVGSRETQYFGPGTRLLVL.

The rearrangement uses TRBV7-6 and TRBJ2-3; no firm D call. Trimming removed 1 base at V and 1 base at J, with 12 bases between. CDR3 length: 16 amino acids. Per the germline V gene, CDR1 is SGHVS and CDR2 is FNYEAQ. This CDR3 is CASSLGSGVGTDTQYF. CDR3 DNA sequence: TGTGCCAGCAGCTTAGGTTCGGGCGTCGGCACAGATACGCAGTATTTT.

CDR3 loop: CASSQGTMDTQYF. CDR3 nucleotide sequence: TGTGCCAGCAGCCAAGGGACAATGGATACGCAGTATTTT. The chain carries TRBV3-1 and TRBJ2-3, with D tentatively TRBD1 (5 bases). Germline CDR1 and CDR2: LGHDT and YNNKEL (reference sequence). This CDR3 is built from 13 residues. V lost 1 base to trimming and J lost 6 bases, with 8 bases between them.

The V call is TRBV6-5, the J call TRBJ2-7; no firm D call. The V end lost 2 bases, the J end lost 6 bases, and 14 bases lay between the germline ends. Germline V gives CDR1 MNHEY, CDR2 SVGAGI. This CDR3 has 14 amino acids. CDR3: CASSYRAHDVEQYV. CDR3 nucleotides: TGTGCCAGCAGTTACCGGGCACACGACGTCGAGCAGTACGTC.

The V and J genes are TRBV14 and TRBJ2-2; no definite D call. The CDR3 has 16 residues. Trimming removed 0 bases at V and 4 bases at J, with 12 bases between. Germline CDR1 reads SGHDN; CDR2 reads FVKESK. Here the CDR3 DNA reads TGTGCCAGCAGCCAAGATTCCGGGCTTAGCACCGGGGAGCTGTTTTTT. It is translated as CASSQDSGLSTGELFF.